This T cell receptor (beta chain) is drawn from a study of blood T cell repertoires in COVID-19. For the study at large: The study drew acute and convalescent COVID-19 samples from the United States, Italy and Spain. The analysed material was cDNA or gDNA that came from T cells, B-cell-depleted T cells, or PBMCs.

In the original processing: Estimates of nucleated cell counts were drawn from the amplification of reference gene primers. Some clones are missing from TCRdb's copy, which holds only in-frame ones; the method was immunoSEQ multiplex PCR. V, J and clone size were drawn from that table, and D and trimming were deduced from the DNA. The table includes a few hundred thousand clones, approximately 82% detected once. The sample was peripheral blood. The TCR originated in a woman in her thirties or forties who had recovered from COVID-19.

In DNA form, the CDR3 reads TGTGCCATCAGTGATGAGCGGGGCCCCACAGATACGCAGTATTTT. This sequence encodes CAISDERGPTDTQYF. This chain uses TRBV10-3 with TRBJ2-3, with 7 positions matching TRBD2. The J segment lost 2 bases and the V segment lost 3 bases, leaving 5 bases of the junction unmatched. Per germline, CDR1 ENHRY and CDR2 SYGVKD. This CDR3 is built from 15 residues.